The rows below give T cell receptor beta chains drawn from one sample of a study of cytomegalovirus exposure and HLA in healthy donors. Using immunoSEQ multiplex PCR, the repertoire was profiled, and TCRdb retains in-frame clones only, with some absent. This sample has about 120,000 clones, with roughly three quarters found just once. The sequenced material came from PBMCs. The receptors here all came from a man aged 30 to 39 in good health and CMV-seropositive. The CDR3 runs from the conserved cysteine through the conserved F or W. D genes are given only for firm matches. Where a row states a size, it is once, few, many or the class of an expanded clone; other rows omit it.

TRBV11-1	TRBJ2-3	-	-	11	TGTGCCAGGGGCGTCGCAGATACGCAGTATTTT	CARGVADTQYF
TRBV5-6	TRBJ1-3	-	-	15	TGTGCCAGCAGCTTGGACAGGGTCAGTGGAAACACCATATATTTT	CASSLDRVSGNTIYF
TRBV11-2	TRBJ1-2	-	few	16	TGTGCCAGCAGCTTAGGAGCCCCCACCTTGATCTATGGCTACACCTTC	CASSLGAPTLIYGYTF
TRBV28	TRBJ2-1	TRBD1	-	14	TGTGCCAGCAGGGAACCGGGACAGGGGAATGAGCAGTTCTTC	CASREPGQGNEQFF
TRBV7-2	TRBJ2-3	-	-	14	TGTGCCAGCAGCTTATTAGCCACCTCAGATACGCAGTATTTT	CASSLLATSDTQYF
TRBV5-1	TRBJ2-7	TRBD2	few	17	TGCGCCAGCAGCCCGGGACTAGCGGGAGGGGGGGAGCGGGAGCAGTACTTC	CASSPGLAGGGEREQYF
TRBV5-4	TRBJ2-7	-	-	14	TGTGCCAGCAGCGCGACTGGAGATTCCTACGAGCAGTACTTC	CASSATGDSYEQYF
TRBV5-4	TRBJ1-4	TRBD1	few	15	TGTGCCAGCAGCCCCCGGACAGGGATTAATGAAAAACTGTTTTTT	CASSPRTGINEKLFF
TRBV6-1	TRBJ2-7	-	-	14	TGTGCCAGCAGCCCGGTAGGGAGCTTCTACGAGCAGTACTTC	CASSPVGSFYEQYF
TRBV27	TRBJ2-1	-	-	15	TGTGCCACCAACCCCAGGGCTCCATTCACAAATGAGCAGTTCTTC	CATNPRAPFTNEQFF
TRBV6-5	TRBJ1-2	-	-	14	TGTGCCAGCAGTTACTCGAGGGTCAGCTATGGCTACACCTTC	CASSYSRVSYGYTF
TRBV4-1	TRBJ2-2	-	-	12	TGCGCCAGCAGCCAGGTAGCCGGGGAGCTGTTTTTT	CASSQVAGELFF